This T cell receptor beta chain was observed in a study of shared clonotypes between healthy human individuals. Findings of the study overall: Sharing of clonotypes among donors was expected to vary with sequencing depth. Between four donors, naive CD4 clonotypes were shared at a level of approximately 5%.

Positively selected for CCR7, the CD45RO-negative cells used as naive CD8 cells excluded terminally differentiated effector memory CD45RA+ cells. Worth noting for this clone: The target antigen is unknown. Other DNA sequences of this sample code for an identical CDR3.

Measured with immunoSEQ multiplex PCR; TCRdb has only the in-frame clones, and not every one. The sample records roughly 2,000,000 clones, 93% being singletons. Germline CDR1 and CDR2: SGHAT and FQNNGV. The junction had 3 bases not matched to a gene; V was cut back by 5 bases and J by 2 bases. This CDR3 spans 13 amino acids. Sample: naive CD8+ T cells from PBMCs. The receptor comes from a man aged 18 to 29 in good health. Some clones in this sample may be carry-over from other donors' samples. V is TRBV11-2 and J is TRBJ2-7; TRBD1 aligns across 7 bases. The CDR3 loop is CASSPGQAYEQYF. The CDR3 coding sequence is TGTGCCAGCAGCCCCGGACAGGCCTACGAGCAGTACTTC. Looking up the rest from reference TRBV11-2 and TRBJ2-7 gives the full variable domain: EAGVAQSPRYKIIEKRQSVAFWCNPISGHATLYWYQQILGQGPKLLIQFQNNGVVDDSQLPKDRFSAERLKGVDSTLKIQPAKLEDSAVYLCASSPGQAYEQYFGPGTRLTVT.